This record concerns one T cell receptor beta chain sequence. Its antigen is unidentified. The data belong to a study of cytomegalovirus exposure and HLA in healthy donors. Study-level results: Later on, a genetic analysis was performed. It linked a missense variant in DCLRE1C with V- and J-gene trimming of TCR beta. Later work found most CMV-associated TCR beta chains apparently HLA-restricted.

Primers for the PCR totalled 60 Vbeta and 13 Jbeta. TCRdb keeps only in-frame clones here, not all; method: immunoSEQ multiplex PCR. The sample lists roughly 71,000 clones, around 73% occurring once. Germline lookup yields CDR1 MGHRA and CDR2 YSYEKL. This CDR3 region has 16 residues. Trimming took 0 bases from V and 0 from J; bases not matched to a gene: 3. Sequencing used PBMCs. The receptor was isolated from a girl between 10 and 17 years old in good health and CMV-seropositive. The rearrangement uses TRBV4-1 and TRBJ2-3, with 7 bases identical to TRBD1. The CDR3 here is CASSQEQGISTDTQYF. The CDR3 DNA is TGCGCCAGCAGCCAAGAACAGGGGATCAGCACAGATACGCAGTATTTT.